The 15 T cell receptor beta chains below all came from one sample that was sequenced in a study of T cell repertoires in cytomegalovirus infection. What these receptors recognize is not known. TCRdb used MiXCR to reprocess the reads, holding one entry per CDR3 protein. The profile shows 300,000 to 400,000 distinct CDR3 sequences, roughly 25% of them singletons. The sample in question was cultured PBMCs, obtained from culture after CMV antigen stimulation. The receptors shown here come from a human donor in good health (CMV status not recorded). Some clones in this sample may be carry-over from other donors' samples.

This clonotype was seen repeatedly, ten times or more. V usage is TRBV7-9 and J usage is TRBJ2-1, with 11 bases matching TRBD2. The CDR3 totals 14 residues. Looked up from germline, CDR1 is SEHNR and CDR2 is FQNEAQ (reference sequence). With 3 bases clipped from V and 7 bases from J, the junction kept 2 bases outside the gene matches. CDR3 in amino acids: CASSLGLAVNEQFF. The CDR3 DNA reads as TGTGCCAGCAGCTTGGGACTAGCGGTGAATGAGCAGTTCTTC.

The chain's CDR3 is CASSLDGGGFTDTQYF. DNA for the CDR3: TGTGCCAGCAGCTTGGATGGAGGGGGCTTCACAGATACGCAGTATTTT. J is TRBJ2-3 and V is TRBV5-6, with D possibly TRBD1 on 7 matching bases. CDR3 size: 16 residues. Germline CDR1 and CDR2: SGHDT and YYEEEE. V shed 0 bases and J shed 2 bases, with 13 bases lying between them.

This clonotype appeared a few times. The rearrangement links TRBV6-2 or TRBV6-3 to TRBJ1-1, with a weak D call TRBD1 (5 bases). Germline loops: CDR1 MNHEY, CDR2 SVGEGT. Between the trimmed V and J ends, which lost 2 bases and 4 bases, there was a span of 17 bases. The CDR3 consists of 16 residues. The CDR3 is CASSYVPKGLGTEAFF. In DNA form, the CDR3 reads TGTGCCAGCAGTTACGTTCCGAAGGGGCTTGGCACTGAAGCTTTCTTT.

The V gene is TRBV7-2, the J gene TRBJ1-5; D remains unclear. V lost 4 bases and J lost 7, with 26 bases in between. The CDR3 covers 18 residues. Germline CDR1 and CDR2: SGHTA and FQGNSA. This CDR3 reads CASSSGPMGGGSTQPQHF. CDR3 in DNA: TGTGCCAGCAGCTCCGGGCCCATGGGTGGCGGTTCCACGCAGCCCCAGCATTTT.

J is TRBJ1-5 and V is TRBV28; D uncertain. Trimming removed 7 bases from V and 0 bases from J, with 10 bases in between. This CDR3 has 14 amino acids. In germline, CDR1 is MDHEN, CDR2 SYDVKM. The CDR3 region has the DNA TGTGCCAGCACCCCGGCGGGTAGCAATCAGCCCCAGCATTTT. It specifies CASTPAGSNQPQHF. Using reference TRBV28 and TRBJ1-5 for the parts outside the CDR3, the full variable domain is DVKVTQSSRYLVKRTGEKVFLECVQDMDHENMFWYRQDPGLGLRLIYFSYDVKMKEKGDIPEGYSVSREKKERFSLILESASTNQTSMYLCASTPAGSNQPQHFGDGTRLSIL.

This clonotype was counted many times. J is TRBJ2-7 and V is TRBV7-2; D is ambiguous. The CDR3 spans 13 residues. Trimming cost V 3 bases and J 2 bases, with 8 bases left between them. Germline CDR1 reads SGHTA; CDR2 reads FQGNSA. The CDR3 DNA is TGTGCCAGCAGCTTCTGGGGAACCTACGAGCAGTACTTC. Amino acid sequence: CASSFWGTYEQYF.

The V call is TRBV28, the J call TRBJ1-5, with D unclear. Trimming removed 5 bases from V and 5 bases from J, with 19 bases in between. Germline V gene lookup returns CDR1 MDHEN and CDR2 SYDVKM. The CDR3 is made up of 16 amino acids. For the CDR3, the DNA is TGTGCCAGCAGTCACTTGGGGAGAGCCGGGGATCAGCCCCAGCATTTT. This gives the protein CASSHLGRAGDQPQHF.

This rearrangement joins TRBV6-1 to TRBJ1-2; possibly TRBD1 for D (6 bases). V was cut by 6 bases and J by 11 bases, with 19 bases left in between. CDR3 length: 13 amino acids. Germline lookup yields CDR1 MNHNS and CDR2 SASEGT. In nucleotides, the CDR3 is TGTGCCAGCAGACCCACAGGGACGATGCGATACACCTTC. It encodes CASRPTGTMRYTF.

This clonotype was seen a handful of times. The rearrangement uses TRBV24-1 and TRBJ2-1; maybe TRBD2 (5 bases). Per the germline V gene, CDR1 is KGHDR and CDR2 is SFDVKD. This CDR3 has 14 residues. Trimming took 5 bases from V and 4 from J, leaving 11 bases between them. The CDR3 loop is CATSVNEGYNEQFF. The DNA of the CDR3 is TGTGCCACCAGTGTTAATGAGGGTTACAATGAGCAGTTCTTC.

J is TRBJ2-5 and V is TRBV27, with TRBD1 matching 7 bases. This CDR3 has 14 residues. CDR1 is MNHEY, CDR2 SMNVEV, per germline (reference sequence). V shed 6 bases, J shed 4 bases, and the junction held 8 bases outside the gene matches. CDR3 sequence: CASSHRGVGETQYF. CDR3 DNA: TGTGCCAGCAGCCACAGGGGAGTAGGAGAGACCCAGTACTTC.

This clonotype was recorded a few times. CDR3 loop: CATCRTANTEAFF. Written as DNA, the CDR3 is TGTGCCACCTGTAGGACAGCGAACACTGAAGCTTTCTTT. The J gene is TRBJ1-1, the V gene TRBV6-6, with a tentative D call TRBD1 (6 bases). The CDR3 has 13 residues. V was cut by 10 bases and J by 1 base, with 13 bases left in between. The germline V gene encodes CDR1 MNHNY and CDR2 SVGAGI (reference sequence).

A few counts support this clonotype. The rearrangement links TRBV11-2 to TRBJ1-2; tentative D call: TRBD1 (6 bases). Per germline, CDR1 SGHAT and CDR2 FQNNGV. The CDR3 loop spans 14 amino acids. Trimming took 5 bases from V and 8 from J, leaving 18 bases between them. The CDR3 spells CASSKSRPGDGYTF. The CDR3 coding sequence is TGTGCCAGCAGCAAATCCCGCCCAGGGGACGGCTACACCTTC. Complete variable domain (other parts from reference TRBV11-2 and TRBJ1-2): EAGVAQSPRYKIIEKRQSVAFWCNPISGHATLYWYQQILGQGPKLLIQFQNNGVVDDSQLPKDRFSAERLKGVDSTLKIQPAKLEDSAVYLCASSKSRPGDGYTFGSGTRLTVV.

This clonotype was seen at least ten times. J is TRBJ1-5 and V is TRBV7-9; weak D call: TRBD1 (6 bases). The CDR3 is made up of 14 amino acids. Germline-derived CDR1 and CDR2 are SEHNR and FQNEAQ (reference sequence). Trimming removed 2 bases from V and 4 bases from J, with 9 bases in between. CDR3 protein: CASSLQGRNQPQHF. CDR3 DNA sequence: TGTGCCAGCAGCTTACAGGGGCGAAATCAGCCCCAGCATTTT.

The DNA for the CDR3 is TGTGCCAGCAGCGCCGTTCAGGCGAACTACGAGCAGTACTTC. This translates into CASSAVQANYEQYF. The chain joins TRBV28 to TRBJ2-7; D gene unclear. V was clipped by 6 bases and J by 3 bases, with 15 bases between them. Germline-derived CDR1 and CDR2 are MDHEN and SYDVKM. This CDR3 contains 14 residues.

This clonotype appeared a few times. This sequence joins TRBV7-2 and TRBJ2-5, with D uncertain. V gave up 1 base and J gave up 2 bases, with 11 bases separating them. CDR1 and CDR2 from the germline V gene are SGHTA and FQGNSA. The CDR3 has 15 amino acids. The CDR3 protein is CASSLDGRDQETQYF. CDR3 DNA: TGTGCCAGCAGCTTAGATGGAAGGGATCAAGAGACCCAGTACTTC.